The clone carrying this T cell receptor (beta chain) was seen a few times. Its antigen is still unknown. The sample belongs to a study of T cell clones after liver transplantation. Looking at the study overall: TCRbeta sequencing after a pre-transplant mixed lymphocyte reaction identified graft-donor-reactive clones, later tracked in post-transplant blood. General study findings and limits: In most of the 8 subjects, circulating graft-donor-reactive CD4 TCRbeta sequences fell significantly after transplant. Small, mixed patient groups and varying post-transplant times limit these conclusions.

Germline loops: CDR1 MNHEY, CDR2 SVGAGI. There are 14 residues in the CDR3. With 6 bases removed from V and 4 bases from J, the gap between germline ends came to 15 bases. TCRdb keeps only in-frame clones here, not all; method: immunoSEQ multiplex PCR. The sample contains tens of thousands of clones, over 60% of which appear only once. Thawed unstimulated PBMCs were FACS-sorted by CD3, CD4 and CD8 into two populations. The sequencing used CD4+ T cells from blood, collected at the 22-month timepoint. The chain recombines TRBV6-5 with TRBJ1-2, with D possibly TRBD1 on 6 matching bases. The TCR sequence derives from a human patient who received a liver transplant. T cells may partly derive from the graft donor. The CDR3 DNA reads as TGTGCCAGCAGCCTTACAGGGTATAGCTATGGCTACACCTTC. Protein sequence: CASSLTGYSYGYTF.